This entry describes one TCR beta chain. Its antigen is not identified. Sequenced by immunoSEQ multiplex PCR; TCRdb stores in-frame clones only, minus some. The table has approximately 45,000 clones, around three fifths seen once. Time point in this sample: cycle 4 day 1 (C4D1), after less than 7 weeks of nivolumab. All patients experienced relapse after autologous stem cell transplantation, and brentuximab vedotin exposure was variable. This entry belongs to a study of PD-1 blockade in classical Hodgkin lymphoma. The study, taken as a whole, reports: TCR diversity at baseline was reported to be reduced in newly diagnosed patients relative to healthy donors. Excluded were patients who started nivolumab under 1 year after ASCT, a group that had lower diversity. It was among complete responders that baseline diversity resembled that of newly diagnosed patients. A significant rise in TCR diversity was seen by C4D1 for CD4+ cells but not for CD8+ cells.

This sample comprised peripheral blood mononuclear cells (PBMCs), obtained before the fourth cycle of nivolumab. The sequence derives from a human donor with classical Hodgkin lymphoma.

CDR3 residues: CASSPGVAEQYF. The CDR3 coding sequence is TGTGCCAGCTCACCAGGGGTAGCCGAGCAGTACTTC. This chain links TRBV18 with TRBJ2-7; D remains ambiguous. This CDR3 has 12 residues. Germline V gives CDR1 KGHSH, CDR2 LQKENI. V lost 2 bases and J 6 bases, leaving 8 bases between the germline ends.